These 10 T cell receptor beta chains share one sample of origin, sequenced in a study of early T cells in non-severe SARS-CoV-2 infection. TCRdb re-derived calls from the 5' RACE reads in MiXCR, one entry per CDR3 protein. The sample comprises 65,000 to 75,000 distinct CDR3 sequences, around 10% of which are singletons, and less than 5% rests with the top ten. Sequencing input: whole blood. The receptors were sampled from an adult who was a healthcare worker with PCR-confirmed SARS-CoV-2 infection or an uninfected control (not recorded which).

This clonotype was seen ten or more times. The chain links TRBV29-1 to TRBJ2-3; 9 positions match TRBD1. Germline V gene lookup returns CDR1 SQVTM and CDR2 ANQGSEA. CDR3 length: 14 residues. With V trimmed by 4 bases and J by 4 bases, 6 bases remained unmatched. This CDR3 reads CSVGGQGVSDTQYF. The DNA for the CDR3 is TGCAGCGTTGGGGGACAGGGAGTCTCAGATACGCAGTATTTT.

This clonotype was detected ten times or more. V gene TRBV11-2 combines with J gene TRBJ2-3, with 7 bases that match TRBD1. Germline CDR1 is SGHAT and CDR2 is FQNNGV. J was trimmed by 2 bases and V by 3 bases; bases with no gene match: 8. The CDR3 loop spans 16 amino acids. CDR3 protein: CASSFMTGRPTDTQYF. The CDR3 DNA follows: TGTGCCAGCAGCTTCATGACAGGGAGACCCACAGATACGCAGTATTTT.

J is TRBJ2-1 and V is TRBV7-2, with a weak D call TRBD1 (5 bases). Trimming stripped 5 bases from V and 6 bases from J, with 14 bases between. There are 14 residues in the CDR3. Germline CDR1 SGHTA, CDR2 FQGNSA. CDR3 sequence (DNA): TGTGCCAGCAGCCCAATGGGGCTCTTCAATGAGCAGTTCTTC. This codes for CASSPMGLFNEQFF.

The chain carries TRBV6-1 and TRBJ2-7; no firm D call. The CDR3 is made up of 16 amino acids. CDR1 MNHNS and CDR2 SASEGT come from the germline V gene. Deletions cut 0 bases from V and 0 bases from J, with 12 bases between. CDR3 residues: CASSEALRRSSYEQYF. CDR3 nucleotide sequence: TGTGCCAGCAGTGAAGCGCTTCGGCGGAGCTCCTACGAGCAGTACTTC.

This clonotype was detected ten times or more. This rearrangement joins TRBV6-6 to TRBJ2-3; a weak D match, TRBD2 (6 bases). Germline CDR1 and CDR2: MNHNY and SVGAGI (reference sequence). The CDR3 length is 12 residues. The V end lost 10 bases, the J end lost 1 base, and 9 bases lay between the germline ends. CDR3 coding DNA: TGTGCCATGGGAGGCGGCACAGATACGCAGTATTTT. It codes for CAMGGGTDTQYF.

The chain links TRBV12-3 or TRBV12-4 to TRBJ2-3, with 7 nucleotides matching TRBD2. The V gene end was trimmed by 4 bases and the J gene end by 2 bases; junction bases not matched to a gene: 3. The CDR3 spans 14 residues. The CDR3 coding sequence is TGTGCCAGCAGTTACGGGACTACCACAGATACGCAGTATTTT. Its protein is CASSYGTTTDTQYF.

In its sample, this clonotype was seen many times. The chain combines TRBV6-5 with TRBJ1-2, with D hard to call. V was cut by 8 bases and J by 0 bases, with 10 bases left in between. The CDR3 sequence is 13 residues long. Germline CDR1 is MNHEY and CDR2 is SVGAGI. CDR3 amino acids: CASRRASNYGYTF. In DNA form, the CDR3 reads TGTGCCAGCCGACGAGCCTCTAACTATGGCTACACCTTC.

The chain has TRBV10-2 and TRBJ2-1; the D is unclear. Trimming cost V 10 bases and J 7 bases, with 11 bases left between them. Germline lookup yields CDR1 WSHSY and CDR2 SAAADI. The CDR3 spans 11 residues. CDR3 sequence (DNA): TGCGCCACCTCGGCCCGAAATGAGCAGTTCTTC. Translating it yields CATSARNEQFF.

In this sample, this clonotype turned up a few times. This chain joins TRBV12-3 or TRBV12-4 and TRBJ2-5; 11 nucleotides agree with TRBD1. CDR3 length equals 15 residues. Trimming at V came to 8 bases and at J to 1 base, leaving 6 bases not matched to a gene. In DNA form, the CDR3 reads TGTGCCAGCGGACAGGGGGCGCTAAGCCAAGAGACCCAGTACTTC. Amino acids: CASGQGALSQETQYF.

This clonotype was counted ten times or more. The rearrangement uses TRBV27 and TRBJ2-7; TRBD1 aligns across 10 bases. Germline CDR1 is MNHEY and CDR2 is SMNVEV (reference sequence). The trim removed 2 bases at V and 2 bases at J, leaving 3 bases unmatched. CDR3 length: 15 amino acids. DNA of the CDR3: TGTGCCAGCAGTTTAACGACAGGGGGCCCCTACGAGCAGTACTTC. This sequence encodes CASSLTTGGPYEQYF.